The 28 T cell receptor beta chains below come from one sample, sequenced in a study of blood T cell repertoires in COVID-19. Only in-frame clones appear in the TCRdb table, and some are missing; sequencing was by immunoSEQ multiplex PCR. Among 150,000 or so clones, about 86% were seen once, and the ten largest hold about 29%. Sequenced input: peripheral blood. These receptors originate from a woman aged 55-70 years with acute or convalescent COVID-19.

This chain connects TRBV2 to TRBJ2-3; 9 positions match TRBD2. This CDR3 is 20 amino acids long. Germline assignment: CDR1 SNHLY and CDR2 FYNNEI. Germline trimming cut 2 bases from V and 0 bases from J; bases unmatched to any gene: 15. The CDR3 DNA follows: TGTGCCAGCAGTGAAACGCGGGCTAGCGGGGCTCTTATTAGCACAGATACGCAGTATTTT. Translation gives CASSETRASGALISTDTQYF. Full variable domain (missing parts from reference TRBV2 and TRBJ2-3): EPEVTQTPSHQVTQMGQEVILRCVPISNHLYFYWYRQILGQKVEFLVSFYNNEISEKSEIFDDQFSVERPDGSNFTLKIRSTKLEDSAMYFCASSETRASGALISTDTQYFGPGTRLTVL.

The chain couples TRBV6-5 to TRBJ1-3, with 10 bases lining up with TRBD1. J lost 4 bases, V lost 6 bases, and 6 bases had no gene match. The CDR3 is made up of 15 amino acids. Looked up from germline, CDR1 is MNHEY and CDR2 is SVGAGI. The CDR3 DNA sequence: TGTGCCAGCAGAAGACAGGGGGCGTTGGGAAACACCATATATTTT. As protein: CASRRQGALGNTIYF.

This sequence joins TRBV11-2 and TRBJ2-1, with TRBD2 identical over 10 bases. The V segment lost 2 bases and the J segment 0 bases; nucleotides outside the gene matches: 4. CDR1 and CDR2 (germline): SGHAT, FQNNGV. There are 17 residues in the CDR3. CDR3 loop: CASSLIRTSGSYNEQFF. CDR3 bases: TGTGCCAGCAGCTTAATCCGGACTAGCGGCTCCTACAATGAGCAGTTCTTC.

The chain has TRBV18 and TRBJ2-5, with D possibly being TRBD2 (5 bases). CDR1 is KGHSH and CDR2 is LQKENI in the germline V gene. V lost 3 bases and J 2 bases, leaving 22 bases between the germline ends. The CDR3 spans 18 residues. CDR3 bases: TGTGCCAGCTCACCTTGGGCTCCCGAGGCCCGCGGGCAAGAGACCCAGTACTTC. Translation: CASSPWAPEARGQETQYF.

This chain uses TRBV6-5 with TRBJ1-2; perhaps TRBD1 as D (5 bases). Trimming removed 6 bases from V and 4 bases from J, with 15 bases in between. Looked up from germline, CDR1 is MNHEY and CDR2 is SVGAGI. The CDR3 contains 14 residues. CDR3 loop: CASRNGGTGYGYTF. In DNA form, the CDR3 reads TGTGCCAGCAGAAATGGGGGGACGGGCTATGGCTACACCTTC.

This chain connects TRBV18 to TRBJ1-3; D not resolved. The CDR3 consists of 15 residues. Germline values: CDR1 KGHSH, CDR2 LQKENI. V lost 3 bases and J 0 bases, leaving 9 bases between the germline ends. CDR3 nucleotides: TGTGCCAGCTCACCTCCAGTTGTCTCTGGAAACACCATATATTTT. Protein: CASSPPVVSGNTIYF. The full variable domain, in which reference TRBV18 and TRBJ1-3 provide the parts outside the CDR3, is NAGVMQNPRHLVRRRGQEARLRCSPMKGHSHVYWYRQLPEEGLKFMVYLQKENIIDESGMPKERFSAEFPKEGPSILRIQQVVRGDSAAYFCASSPPVVSGNTIYFGEGSWLTVV.

The rearrangement links TRBV24-1 to TRBJ2-5; D may be TRBD1 (7 bases). There are 16 residues in the CDR3. CDR1 KGHDR and CDR2 SFDVKD come from the germline V gene. The ends were cut back, 2 bases at V and 1 base at J, with 13 bases in the middle. CDR3 amino acids: CATSDSRRGLQETQYF. The CDR3 nucleotides are TGTGCCACCAGTGATTCGAGGAGGGGGCTCCAAGAGACCCAGTACTTC.

This chain joins TRBV3-1 (or the pseudogene TRBV3-2) and TRBJ1-2; TRBD1 matches 7 bases. CDR3 length: 15 residues. Germline V gives CDR1 LGHDT, CDR2 YNNKEL (reference sequence). Trimming removed 3 bases from V and 4 bases from J; junction bases left unmatched: 8. CDR3 nucleotides: TGTGCCAGCAGCCACAACCCACAGGGGCTCTATGGCTACACCTTC. Amino acids: CASSHNPQGLYGYTF.

This rearrangement joins TRBV29-1 to TRBJ1-1; TRBD1 might be the D (6 bases). This CDR3 is 13 amino acids long. Trimming left V 5 bases short and J 4 bases short, with 14 bases between. Per germline, CDR1 SQVTM and CDR2 ANQGSEA. CDR3 loop: CSVNRAVGTEAFF. The CDR3 DNA reads as TGCAGCGTTAACAGGGCTGTGGGCACTGAAGCTTTCTTT.

The chain combines TRBV6-6 with TRBJ2-2; a possible D gene is TRBD2 (6 bases). This CDR3 spans 14 amino acids. V shed 7 bases and J shed 0 bases, with 9 bases lying between them. Looked up from germline, CDR1 is MNHNY and CDR2 is SVGAGI (reference sequence). The CDR3 region has the DNA TGTGCCAGCAAGGCGGGACCGAACACCGGGGAGCTGTTTTTT. Translated, it gives CASKAGPNTGELFF.

The chain joins TRBV5-8 to TRBJ2-1; a possible D gene is TRBD2 (5 bases). Trimming took 4 bases from V and 7 from J, leaving 15 bases between them. Germline V gene data show CDR1 as SGHTS and CDR2 as YDEGEE. This CDR3 is 14 amino acids long. DNA for the CDR3: TGTGCCAGCAGCCCCGCTGGGAGAGGGAATGAGCAGTTCTTC. Protein product: CASSPAGRGNEQFF.

This chain links TRBV5-1 with TRBJ2-3; TRBD1 matches 8 bases. This CDR3 is 16 amino acids long. CDR1 is SGHRS and CDR2 is YFSETQ in the germline V gene. V lost 3 bases and J lost 1; bases outside the gene matches: 7. The CDR3 loop is CASSSPPGQGTDTQYF. DNA of the CDR3: TGCGCCAGCAGCTCGCCCCCGGGACAGGGCACAGATACGCAGTATTTT.

The chain carries TRBV11-2 and TRBJ2-3; 11 nucleotides line up with TRBD2. The ends lost 1 base at V and 1 base at J; junction bases unmatched: 7. CDR3 length equals 18 residues. Germline CDR1 is SGHAT and CDR2 is FQNNGV. CDR3 loop: CASSLGASGGSGTDTQYF. CDR3 nucleotide sequence: TGTGCCAGCAGCTTAGGGGCTAGCGGGGGGTCAGGCACAGATACGCAGTATTTT.

This rearrangement joins TRBV18 to TRBJ2-2; 10 bases map to TRBD1. Unmatched junction bases numbered 8, after V lost 6 bases and J lost 4 bases. Per germline, CDR1 KGHSH and CDR2 LQKENI. The CDR3 runs 16 residues. This chain's CDR3 is CASSRSGQGITGELFF. In nucleotides, the CDR3 is TGTGCCAGCTCTCGTTCGGGACAGGGGATCACCGGGGAGCTGTTTTTT.

The chain links TRBV28 to TRBJ1-2; TRBD1 matches 7 bases. The junction had 10 bases not matched to a gene; V was cut back by 11 bases and J by 7 bases. This CDR3 is built from 12 residues. Germline V CDR1 and CDR2: MDHEN, SYDVKM. Here the CDR3 DNA reads TGTGCCGGAGGACAGGCCCGAGGTGGCTACACCTTC. Protein: CAGGQARGGYTF.

J is TRBJ1-5 and V is TRBV9; 7 bases are a match to TRBD1. The CDR3 length is 14 residues. The germline CDR1 and CDR2 sequences are SGDLS and YYNGEE. V trimming: 1 base; J trimming: 4 bases; junction bases outside the gene matches: 2. Written as DNA, the CDR3 is TGTGCCAGCAGCGTAACAGGGGAAAATCAGCCCCAGCATTTT. Amino acid sequence: CASSVTGENQPQHF.

The rearrangement joins TRBV11-2 to TRBJ1-1, with D uncertain. This CDR3 has 14 amino acids. CDR1 and CDR2 (germline): SGHAT, FQNNGV. Trimming took 7 bases from V and 2 from J, leaving 14 bases between them. CDR3 DNA: TGTGCCAGCATCATCGGGTCAGATAACACTGAAGCTTTCTTT. Translating it yields CASIIGSDNTEAFF.

CDR3 DNA sequence: TGTGCCAGCAGTTTCCTAAACTATGGCTACACCTTC. Its protein product is CASSFLNYGYTF. The chain uses TRBV12-3 or TRBV12-4 and TRBJ1-2, with D hard to call. There are 12 residues in the CDR3. Trimming pared 3 bases from V and 2 bases from J, leaving 4 bases between.

The table lists this clone with a count of one. The rearrangement links TRBV28 to TRBJ2-3; D might be TRBD2 (6 bases). This CDR3 contains 17 residues. Between the trimmed V and J ends, which lost 5 bases and 3 bases, there was a span of 21 bases. Germline V CDR1 and CDR2: MDHEN, SYDVKM. The DNA of the CDR3 is TGTGCCAGCAGTGGGGCGGGGCTGCGGATCCGTACAGATACGCAGTATTTT. It yields the protein CASSGAGLRIRTDTQYF.

The CDR3 nucleotides read TGTGCCAGCAGCCATCCGACAGCTAACTATGGCTACACCTTC. This codes for CASSHPTANYGYTF. The gene calls are TRBV7-9 and TRBJ1-2; a weak D match, TRBD1 (5 bases). Per the germline V gene, CDR1 is SEHNR and CDR2 is FQNEAQ (reference sequence). This CDR3 has 14 amino acids. The V end was cut by 5 bases, the J end by 0 bases, with 10 bases between.

The gene calls are TRBV6-6 and TRBJ2-7, with 10 bases identical to TRBD2. The trim removed 5 bases at V and 4 bases at J, leaving 8 bases unmatched. Germline CDR1 reads MNHNY; CDR2 reads SVGAGI (reference sequence). The length of the CDR3 is 15 residues. The DNA of the CDR3 is TGTGCCAGCAGTACCCTCCTAGCGGGAGCGTACGAGCAGTACTTC. Translated: CASSTLLAGAYEQYF.

This clone appeared a few times. V is TRBV7-2 and J is TRBJ1-1, with a tentative D call TRBD1 (5 bases). The CDR3 spans 14 residues. Germline V lookup: CDR1 SGHTA, CDR2 FQGNSA. The ends were cut back, 5 bases at V and 7 bases at J, with 17 bases in the middle. The CDR3 DNA reads TGTGCCAGCAGCCGCGGGACCGAATGGGGTGAAGCTTTCTTT. Translated, it gives CASSRGTEWGEAFF.

CDR3 protein: CASRHPLGYGYTF. The DNA for the CDR3 is TGTGCCAGCAGACACCCCCTTGGTTATGGCTACACCTTC. This chain uses TRBV12-3 or TRBV12-4 with TRBJ1-2; D is uncertain. The length of the CDR3 is 13 residues. Trimming took off 6 bases at V and 5 bases at J, with 13 bases between the two ends.

V and J are TRBV7-9 and TRBJ2-7; a possible D gene is TRBD1 (5 bases). The CDR3 has 14 residues. Between the trimmed V and J ends, which lost 2 bases and 4 bases, there was a span of 12 bases. The germline V gene has CDR1 SEHNR and CDR2 FQNEAQ (reference sequence). In DNA form, the CDR3 reads TGTGCCAGCAGCTTAACAGGCAGCTCTTACGAGCAGTACTTC. Translation gives CASSLTGSSYEQYF.

The chain couples TRBV25-1 to TRBJ2-7; a weak D match, TRBD2 (7 bases). This CDR3 is 13 amino acids long. The V and J ends lost 4 bases and 6 bases respectively, with 13 bases between them. Germline CDR1 MGHDK, CDR2 SYGVNS. The CDR3 protein is CASSVGGGFEQYF. The CDR3, as DNA: TGTGCCAGCAGTGTAGGGGGGGGGTTCGAGCAGTACTTC.

CDR3 sequence: CASSPVVDRLSGNTIYF. In DNA, the CDR3 is TGTGCCAGCTCACCCGTTGTTGACAGGCTAAGTGGAAACACCATATATTTT. This chain connects TRBV18 to TRBJ1-3, with D possibly matching TRBD1 (6 bases). The CDR3 extends over 17 amino acids. The germline CDR1 and CDR2 sequences are KGHSH and LQKENI. The V gene lost 3 bases and the J gene lost 3 bases, with 18 bases spanning the gap.

The chain employs TRBV18 and TRBJ2-4; 7 nucleotides align to TRBD2. V trimming: 2 bases; J trimming: 7 bases; junction bases outside the gene matches: 5. The germline V gene has CDR1 KGHSH and CDR2 LQKENI. CDR3 length: 14 amino acids. CDR3 protein: CASSPGGVLNIQYF. The CDR3 DNA reads as TGTGCCAGCTCACCAGGGGGGGTTTTGAACATTCAGTACTTC.

This clone appeared once. The chain joins TRBV6-5 to TRBJ1-2; 7 nucleotides agree with TRBD1. The CDR3 is 13 amino acids. V dropped 6 bases and J dropped 7; count of bases not matched to a gene: 8. From germline, CDR1 is MNHEY and CDR2 SVGAGI. This chain's CDR3 is CASRTTGVGGYTF. The CDR3 DNA reads TGTGCCAGCAGAACTACAGGGGTTGGTGGCTACACCTTC.